These 18 T cell receptor beta chains were all obtained from the same sample, sequenced in a study of shared clonotypes between healthy human individuals. Only in-frame clones appear in the TCRdb table, and some are missing; sequencing was by immunoSEQ multiplex PCR. This table has some 2,000,000 clones, around 95% appearing once. Sequencing used naive CD4+ T cells sorted from blood. Subset meaning: CD45RA+ positively selected. These TCRs come from a man aged 18 to 30 in good health.

This clone was counted only a few times. V gene TRBV6-6 combines with J gene TRBJ1-5; D unresolved. V was pared by 8 bases and J by 6 bases, with 14 bases between. The CDR3 is made up of 13 amino acids. Germline V gene sequence: CDR1 MNHNY, CDR2 SVGAGI (reference sequence). Here the CDR3 reads CASSLDGSQPQHF. CDR3 in DNA: TGTGCCAGCTCCCTGGACGGTAGTCAGCCCCAGCATTTT.

The chain couples TRBV18 to TRBJ1-4; 7 bases fit TRBD1. Germline V gene lookup returns CDR1 KGHSH and CDR2 LQKENI. J was trimmed by 0 bases and V by 3 bases; bases with no gene match: 4. The length of the CDR3 is 16 residues. CDR3 sequence reads: CASSPRDRSTNEKLFF. Here the CDR3 DNA reads TGTGCCAGCTCACCTAGGGACAGATCAACTAATGAAAAACTGTTTTTT.

The chain joins TRBV30 to TRBJ1-6; 8 bases fit TRBD1. Unmatched junction bases numbered 7, after V lost 1 base and J lost 8 bases. Germline CDR1 reads GTSNPN; CDR2 reads SVGIG (reference sequence). This CDR3 region has 15 residues. The CDR3 coding sequence is TGTGCCTGGAGTGACCCTGACAGGGGTTATTCACCCCTCCACTTT. Translating it yields CAWSDPDRGYSPLHF.

The chain has TRBV29-1 and TRBJ1-6, with TRBD1 matching 10 bases. The CDR3 is made up of 13 amino acids. CDR1 and CDR2 from the germline V gene are SQVTM and ANQGSEA. With V trimmed by 5 bases and J by 10 bases, 5 bases remained unmatched. CDR3 protein: CSVKGTGDSPLHF. In DNA, the CDR3 is TGCAGCGTTAAAGGGACAGGGGACTCACCCCTCCACTTT. Complete variable domain (other parts from reference TRBV29-1 and TRBJ1-6): SAVISQKPSRDICQRGTSLTIQCQVDSQVTMMFWYRQQPGQSLTLIATANQGSEATYESGFVIDKFPISRPNLTFSTLTVSNMSPEDSSIYLCSVKGTGDSPLHFGNGTRLTVT.

This rearrangement joins TRBV4-1 to TRBJ1-1; D gene unclear. The length of the CDR3 is 13 residues. The V and J ends lost 1 base and 8 bases respectively, with 11 bases between them. CDR1 and CDR2 (germline): MGHRA, YSYEKL. CDR3: CASSQAARWEAFF. The CDR3, as DNA: TGCGCCAGCAGCCAAGCAGCTCGCTGGGAAGCTTTCTTT.

The sample holds one count of this clone. V gene TRBV6-5 combines with J gene TRBJ2-7, with a weak D call TRBD1 (7 bases). V lost 2 bases, J lost 2 bases, and 16 bases lay in between. The CDR3 spans 16 residues. Germline V gene lookup returns CDR1 MNHEY and CDR2 SVGAGI. CDR3 in amino acids: CASSYGGQAGPYEQYF. Here the CDR3 DNA reads TGTGCCAGCAGTTACGGAGGACAGGCGGGACCCTACGAGCAGTACTTC.

J is TRBJ2-3 and V is TRBV6-1; 12 positions agree with TRBD1. Per the germline V gene, CDR1 is MNHNS and CDR2 is SASEGT. V gave up 2 bases and J gave up 6 bases; unmatched junction bases: 6. The CDR3 is 16 residues long. The CDR3: CASSERGQGARDTQYF. CDR3 sequence (DNA): TGTGCCAGCAGTGAAAGGGGACAGGGGGCTAGGGATACGCAGTATTTT.

The chain has TRBV10-1 and TRBJ1-4; D remains unclear. The germline V gene encodes CDR1 WNHNN and CDR2 SYGVQD (reference sequence). The CDR3 extends over 13 amino acids. Trimming took off 3 bases at V and 5 bases at J, with 7 bases between the two ends. CDR3 residues: CASSDSQNEKLFF. CDR3 nucleotides: TGCGCCAGCAGTGACAGCCAAAATGAAAAACTGTTTTTT.

The chain combines TRBV29-1 with TRBJ2-4; D is unclear. The CDR3 extends over 14 amino acids. From germline, CDR1 is SQVTM and CDR2 ANQGSEA. Trimming cost V 8 bases and J 0 bases, with 14 bases left between them. The CDR3 protein is CSFRTELAKNIQYF. The CDR3 DNA follows: TGCAGCTTCCGGACGGAGCTAGCCAAAAACATTCAGTACTTC. Complete variable domain (other parts from reference TRBV29-1 and TRBJ2-4): SAVISQKPSRDICQRGTSLTIQCQVDSQVTMMFWYRQQPGQSLTLIATANQGSEATYESGFVIDKFPISRPNLTFSTLTVSNMSPEDSSIYLCSFRTELAKNIQYFGAGTRLSVL.

The chain links TRBV7-2 to TRBJ1-2; tentatively, D is TRBD1 (6 bases). Trimming removed 4 bases at V and 4 bases at J, with 13 bases between. The CDR3 loop spans 14 amino acids. Germline CDR1 and CDR2: SGHTA and FQGNSA. CDR3 sequence reads: CASSWGAAVYGYTF. DNA of the CDR3: TGTGCCAGCAGCTGGGGGGCCGCTGTCTATGGCTACACCTTC.

This rearrangement joins TRBV7-7 to TRBJ2-5; D remains unclear. The length of the CDR3 is 13 residues. Germline values: CDR1 SSHAT, CDR2 FNYEAQ (reference sequence). The CDR3 here is CASSPQIQETQYF. The DNA of the CDR3 is TGTGCTAGTAGCCCCCAGATCCAAGAGACCCAGTACTTC.

On this clone: The sample contains more than one DNA sequence encoding this CDR3. V gene TRBV7-2 combines with J gene TRBJ1-5, with D hard to call. V gave up 1 base and J gave up 0 bases, with 7 bases separating them. The CDR3 loop spans 15 amino acids. Looked up from germline, CDR1 is SGHTA and CDR2 is FQGNSA. DNA for the CDR3: TGTGCCAGCAGCTTAGTAGGGCATAGCAATCAGCCCCAGCATTTT. This codes for CASSLVGHSNQPQHF. Full variable domain (outside the CDR3, taken from reference TRBV7-2 and TRBJ1-5): GAGVSQSPSNKVTEKGKDVELRCDPISGHTALYWYRQSLGQGLEFLIYFQGNSAPDKSGLPSDRFSAERTGGSVSTLTIQRTQQEDSAVYLCASSLVGHSNQPQHFGDGTRLSIL.

Points on this clone: Mismatch with germline at one junction end may stem from a read error. V is TRBV7-2 and J is TRBJ2-5, with 7 bases matching TRBD1. Looked up from germline, CDR1 is SGHTA and CDR2 is FQGNSA. CDR3 length equals 14 residues. Here the CDR3 DNA reads TGTGCCAGCAGCTTCCAAAGGGGGCAAGAGACCCGGTACTTC. Translation gives CASSFQRGQETRYF.

Details on this clone: Relative to the germline gene, one junction end is altered; a read error may explain this. This rearrangement joins TRBV25-1 to TRBJ2-2; a weak D match, TRBD1 (6 bases). This CDR3 region has 14 residues. CDR1 and CDR2 (germline): MGHDK, SYGVNS. This CDR3 reads CASSESTGPGELFF. The CDR3 nucleotides read TGTGCCAGCAGCGAATCGACAGGCCCCGGGGAGCTGTTTTTT.

This sequence joins TRBV5-1 and TRBJ1-2; 7 bases agree with TRBD1. CDR3 length: 14 amino acids. CDR1 SGHRS and CDR2 YFSETQ come from the germline V gene. V lost 1 base to trimming and J lost 8 bases; unmatched junction nucleotides: 8. CDR3 nucleotides: TGCGCCAGCAGCTTGAGATGGGACAGCGCCGGCTACACCTTC. Residues: CASSLRWDSAGYTF.

The chain has TRBV6-5 and TRBJ2-2; no clear D gene. The germline gives CDR1 MNHEY, CDR2 SVGAGI. The V and J ends lost 8 bases and 3 bases respectively, with 10 bases between them. The CDR3 extends over 13 amino acids. CDR3 sequence: CASSLRHTGELFF. The CDR3 coding sequence is TGTGCCAGCTCGCTCAGACACACCGGGGAGCTGTTTTTT.

The chain has TRBV20-1 and TRBJ1-1; D unclear. Germline lookup yields CDR1 DFQATT and CDR2 SNEGSKA (reference sequence). Between the trimmed V and J ends, which lost 3 bases and 6 bases, there was a span of 8 bases. The CDR3 has 11 amino acids. The CDR3 sequence: CSARLLSEAFF. The CDR3 nucleotides are TGCAGTGCTAGGCTTTTGTCTGAAGCTTTCTTT.

This clone was seen just once. The V gene is TRBV5-1, the J gene TRBJ1-1; 8 nucleotides align to TRBD1. Germline assignment: CDR1 SGHRS and CDR2 YFSETQ. V lost 3 bases to trimming and J lost 6 bases; unmatched junction nucleotides: 10. The CDR3 has 15 residues. The chain's CDR3 is CASSSDGQGGAEAFF. The CDR3 DNA is TGCGCCAGCAGCTCCGACGGACAGGGCGGCGCTGAAGCTTTCTTT.